The 10 T cell receptor beta chains given below trace back to one sample, sequenced in a study of blood T cells in healthy people across ages. For the second PCR, which ran for about 7 to 11 cycles, a sample-barcoded 5' primer and a J-beta primer mix were used. TCRdb redid the calling of the 5' RACE reads with MiXCR, one entry per CDR3 protein. The data show 1.5 million to 2 million distinct CDR3 sequences, about 50% seen once. What was sequenced was blood. The receptors were gathered from a woman aged 40 to 49 in good health.

The V gene is TRBV11-2, the J gene TRBJ2-2; D gene unclear. The CDR3 totals 15 residues. Per germline, CDR1 SGHAT and CDR2 FQNNGV. V was trimmed by 9 bases and J by 0 bases, leaving 14 bases between them. CDR3 sequence (DNA): TGTGCCAGTCCTGGACCGAGCGCGAACACCGGGGAGCTGTTTTTT. Translating it yields CASPGPSANTGELFF.

This chain uses TRBV10-3 with TRBJ1-2, with D tentatively TRBD1 (6 bases). Trimming removed 3 bases from V and 5 bases from J, with 16 bases in between. Germline-derived CDR1 and CDR2 are ENHRY and SYGVKD. This CDR3 comprises 15 residues. As DNA, the CDR3 is TGTGCCATCAGTGATCACCTCACAGGGAGGTATGGCTACACCTTC. Translated: CAISDHLTGRYGYTF.

This chain uses TRBV27 with TRBJ2-1; tentatively, D is TRBD2 (5 bases). With 6 bases removed from V and 8 bases from J, the gap between germline ends came to 17 bases. This CDR3 is 14 amino acids long. In germline, CDR1 is MNHEY, CDR2 SMNVEV (reference sequence). CDR3 sequence (DNA): TGTGCCAGCAGGAAAAATTTACTAGACTATGAGCAGTTCTTC. Encoded protein: CASRKNLLDYEQFF.

The gene calls are TRBV20-1 and TRBJ2-3, with 8 nucleotides matching TRBD1. Germline V gene sequence: CDR1 DFQATT, CDR2 SNEGSKA (reference sequence). V was pared by 0 bases and J by 4 bases, with 9 bases of the junction left unmatched. The CDR3 contains 16 residues. The CDR3 spells CSARDPNRGAPDTQYF. In DNA, the CDR3 is TGCAGTGCTAGAGATCCTAACAGGGGGGCCCCAGATACGCAGTATTTT.

The rearrangement joins TRBV5-6 to TRBJ2-1; maybe TRBD2 (6 bases). The DNA end favors TRBJ2-7, so the J call may be wrong. This CDR3 spans 16 amino acids. Germline assignment: CDR1 SGHDT and CDR2 YYEEEE. CDR3 coding DNA: TGTGCCAGCAGCTCCCCAGGGACTGCTCCCTACAATGAGCAGTACTTC. Protein: CASSSPGTAPYNEQYF.

CDR3 amino acids: CASTGTGAEQYF. The CDR3 nucleotides read TGTGCCAGCACCGGGACAGGGGCCGAGCAGTACTTC. The chain recombines TRBV3-1 with TRBJ2-5; 10 bases agree with TRBD1. With the DNA end fitting TRBJ2-7 better, the J assignment may be wrong. Germline CDR1 LGHDT, CDR2 YNNKEL (reference sequence). The CDR3 is 12 residues long.

This clonotype was picked up a small number of times. The rearrangement uses TRBV20-1 and TRBJ2-5; 7 bases align to TRBD1. Germline CDR1 and CDR2: DFQATT and SNEGSKA (reference sequence). V lost 7 bases and J lost 0; bases outside the gene matches: 5. The length of the CDR3 is 13 residues. The CDR3, as DNA: TGCAGTGTCCCGACAGGGTACCAAGAGACCCAGTACTTC. This sequence encodes CSVPTGYQETQYF.

This chain links TRBV11-2 with TRBJ2-7, with 9 bases that match TRBD1. The CDR3 totals 15 residues. The germline CDR1 and CDR2 sequences are SGHAT and FQNNGV. The ends lost 5 bases at V and 3 bases at J; junction bases unmatched: 8. The DNA for the CDR3 is TGTGCCAGCAGCCCACGGGACAGGGAATTCTACGAGCAGTACTTC. Translating gives CASSPRDREFYEQYF.

This clonotype turned up a few times. The genes are TRBV28 and TRBJ1-2; a weak D match, TRBD1 (6 bases). The CDR3 extends over 16 amino acids. Trimming stripped 2 bases from V and 3 bases from J, with 16 bases between. CDR1 MDHEN and CDR2 SYDVKM come from the germline V gene. The CDR3 DNA follows: TGTGCCAGCAGTTTAATAGCGGGGACATTCTACTATGGCTACACCTTC. Translated: CASSLIAGTFYYGYTF.

The V gene is TRBV20-1, the J gene TRBJ2-1, with 9 bases that match TRBD2. CDR1 and CDR2 from the germline V gene are DFQATT and SNEGSKA (reference sequence). Trimming removed 1 base from V and 5 bases from J; junction bases left unmatched: 6. The length of the CDR3 is 15 residues. In DNA form, the CDR3 reads TGCAGTGCTAGAGCGGGGCGGGGGGGAAACAATGAGCAGTTCTTC. Translating it yields CSARAGRGGNNEQFF.